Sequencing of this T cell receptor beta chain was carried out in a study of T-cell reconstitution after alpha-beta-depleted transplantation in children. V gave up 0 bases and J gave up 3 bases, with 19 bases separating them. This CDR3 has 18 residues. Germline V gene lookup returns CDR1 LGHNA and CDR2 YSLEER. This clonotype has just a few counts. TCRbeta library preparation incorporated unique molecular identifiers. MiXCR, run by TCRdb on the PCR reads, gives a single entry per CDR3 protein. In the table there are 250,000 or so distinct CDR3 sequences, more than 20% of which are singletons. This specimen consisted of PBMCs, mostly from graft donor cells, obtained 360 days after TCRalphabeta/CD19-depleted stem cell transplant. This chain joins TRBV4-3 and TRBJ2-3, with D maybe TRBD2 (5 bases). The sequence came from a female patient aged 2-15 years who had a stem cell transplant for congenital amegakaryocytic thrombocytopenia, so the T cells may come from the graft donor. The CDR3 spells CASSQERVYTGTTDTQYF. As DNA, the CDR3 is TGCGCCAGCAGCCAAGAACGGGTTTATACGGGAACTACAGATACGCAGTATTTT.